A single sample gave rise to the 21 T cell receptor beta chains below, sequenced in a study of cytomegalovirus exposure and HLA in healthy donors. A multiplex PCR was run with 60 Vbeta primers and 13 Jbeta primers. Using immunoSEQ multiplex PCR, the repertoire was profiled, and TCRdb retains in-frame clones only, with some absent. This sample has 85,000 to 130,000 clones, with approximately 68% found just once. Source material: PBMCs. These receptors all stem from a woman aged 18 to 35 in good health and CMV-seropositive.

The V call is TRBV19, the J call TRBJ2-2, with D possibly TRBD2 on 5 matching bases. The V gene lost 7 bases and the J gene lost 4 bases, with 10 bases spanning the gap. This CDR3 contains 13 residues. Looked up from germline, CDR1 is LNHDA and CDR2 is SQIVND (reference sequence). CDR3 sequence: CASMGRGTGELFF. CDR3 coding DNA: TGTGCCAGTATGGGGAGAGGCACCGGGGAGCTGTTTTTT.

This clone was found a few times. The rearrangement links TRBV18 to TRBJ2-3; TRBD2 aligns across 9 bases. CDR3 size: 16 residues. Germline V gives CDR1 KGHSH, CDR2 LQKENI. After removal of 2 bases from V and 5 bases from J, the junction contained 8 bases not matched to a gene. CDR3 DNA sequence: TGTGCCAGCTCACCATTGGTAGCGGGAGATTTAGATACGCAGTATTTT. It yields the protein CASSPLVAGDLDTQYF.

This clone was recorded once. This chain links TRBV27 with TRBJ2-7; maybe TRBD2 (6 bases). The CDR3 consists of 14 residues. Germline V CDR1 and CDR2: MNHEY, SMNVEV (reference sequence). V was cut by 4 bases and J by 6 bases, with 16 bases left in between. The CDR3 DNA follows: TGTGCCAGCAGTTATGCCCACAGGAGGGGCGAGCAGTACTTC. It translates to CASSYAHRRGEQYF.

V gene TRBV27 combines with J gene TRBJ2-1; 7 nucleotides align to TRBD2. CDR3 length: 18 residues. J gave up 4 bases and V 5 bases, and 17 bases lay outside the gene matches. Germline V lookup: CDR1 MNHEY, CDR2 SMNVEV (reference sequence). CDR3 sequence: CASSPIPSSLAAYNEQFF. The CDR3 nucleotides are TGTGCCAGCAGTCCTATCCCCTCTTCGCTAGCGGCTTACAATGAGCAGTTCTTC.

This clone was seen a few times. The rearrangement joins TRBV27 to TRBJ1-4; D call uncertain. The CDR3 extends over 15 amino acids. The germline V and J ends were trimmed by 3 bases and 0 bases, with 8 bases remaining between them. Germline lookup yields CDR1 MNHEY and CDR2 SMNVEV (reference sequence). The CDR3 is CASSFTGATNEKLFF. CDR3 in DNA: TGTGCCAGCAGTTTCACGGGTGCAACTAATGAAAAACTGTTTTTT.

The V and J genes are TRBV6-6 and TRBJ2-3; 10 positions match TRBD1. Looked up from germline, CDR1 is MNHNY and CDR2 is SVGAGI (reference sequence). V shed 8 bases, J shed 4 bases, and the junction held 9 bases outside the gene matches. The CDR3 has 15 amino acids. CDR3 amino acids: CASEETGTGADTQYF. The DNA of the CDR3 is TGTGCCAGCGAAGAAACCGGGACAGGGGCAGATACGCAGTATTTT.

The chain has TRBV6-5 and TRBJ2-7; 7 bases are shared with TRBD1. The germline V gene encodes CDR1 MNHEY and CDR2 SVGAGI. V lost 2 bases, J lost 0 bases, and 7 bases stayed unmatched. The CDR3 is 16 amino acids. CDR3 amino acids: CASSYMGQTDSYEQYF. The CDR3 DNA is TGTGCCAGCAGTTACATGGGACAGACAGACTCCTACGAGCAGTACTTC.

The gene calls are TRBV6-5 and TRBJ2-7; 8 nucleotides match TRBD2. The CDR3 runs 15 residues. Per germline, CDR1 MNHEY and CDR2 SVGAGI. Trimming at V came to 0 bases and at J to 4 bases, leaving 5 bases not matched to a gene. CDR3 region: CASSYSGRALYEQYF. In DNA, the CDR3 is TGTGCCAGCAGTTACTCCGGGAGGGCCTTGTACGAGCAGTACTTC.

The chain is built from TRBV25-1 and TRBJ2-7, with a weak D call TRBD1 (6 bases). CDR1 MGHDK and CDR2 SYGVNS come from the germline V gene. CDR3 length: 13 residues. Trimming shortened V by 7 bases and J by 0 bases, and 10 bases separated the two germline ends. The CDR3 DNA follows: TGTGCCAGCACAGGGGCCTCCTCCTACGAGCAGTACTTC. Its translation: CASTGASSYEQYF.

This chain's CDR3 is CASSSRLAGLDTQYF. The CDR3 DNA reads TGTGCCAGCAGCTCTAGACTAGCGGGGCTAGATACGCAGTATTTT. This chain connects TRBV5-5 to TRBJ2-3; the match to TRBD2 covers 11 bases. This CDR3 is built from 15 residues. Germline V gives CDR1 SGHKS, CDR2 YYEKEE (reference sequence). The V gene end was trimmed by 3 bases and the J gene end by 5 bases; junction bases not matched to a gene: 5.

The chain joins TRBV29-1 to TRBJ1-4, with 10 bases identical to TRBD1. CDR3 size: 15 residues. Germline loops: CDR1 SQVTM, CDR2 ANQGSEA. J was trimmed by 8 bases and V by 6 bases; bases with no gene match: 12. CDR3: CSVNLPGQGPEKLFF. CDR3 bases: TGCAGCGTAAATCTACCGGGACAGGGGCCAGAAAAACTGTTTTTT.

This clone was observed a handful of times. This chain joins TRBV9 and TRBJ2-7; a possible D gene is TRBD1 (5 bases). Between the trimmed V and J ends, which lost 4 bases and 2 bases, there was a span of 10 bases. This CDR3 has 13 residues. Per germline, CDR1 SGDLS and CDR2 YYNGEE. In DNA, the CDR3 is TGTGCCAGCAGCTTCAGGGATGCCTACGAGCAGTACTTC. This sequence encodes CASSFRDAYEQYF.

This clone was recorded a few times. This chain uses TRBV28 with TRBJ2-7; maybe TRBD2 (5 bases). Per germline, CDR1 MDHEN and CDR2 SYDVKM. The V gene lost 6 bases and the J gene lost 5 bases, with 20 bases spanning the gap. The CDR3 runs to 15 residues. CDR3 in amino acids: CASSSDRVGADEQYF. In DNA, the CDR3 is TGTGCCAGCAGCTCCGATCGTGTGGGAGCCGACGAGCAGTACTTC.

This clone turned up a few times. This chain uses TRBV2 with TRBJ2-6; 8 positions match TRBD1. There are 16 residues in the CDR3. The trim removed 7 bases at V and 3 bases at J, leaving 8 bases unmatched. Germline loops: CDR1 SNHLY, CDR2 FYNNEI. In nucleotides, the CDR3 is TGTGCCAGCATAGGACTCGACAGGGGTGGGGCCAACGTCCTGACTTTC. The encoded protein is CASIGLDRGGANVLTF.

This clone came up once. The chain uses TRBV10-3 and TRBJ2-3; TRBD2 agrees at 12 bases. J was trimmed by 2 bases and V by 3 bases; bases with no gene match: 15. The germline CDR1 and CDR2 sequences are ENHRY and SYGVKD. The CDR3 totals 20 residues. The CDR3 DNA sequence: TGTGCCATCAGTGACCTCGAGAGAGCTAGCGGGAGGGAACACACAGATACGCAGTATTTT. This codes for CAISDLERASGREHTDTQYF.

CDR3: CASSQGPGELFF. CDR3 DNA sequence: TGTGCCAGCAGTCAGGGGCCCGGGGAGCTGTTTTTT. The chain links TRBV5-4 to TRBJ2-2; maybe TRBD1 (6 bases). V gave up 5 bases and J gave up 6 bases, with 8 bases separating them. The CDR3 loop spans 12 amino acids. CDR1 SGHNT and CDR2 YYREEE come from the germline V gene (reference sequence).

The rearrangement uses TRBV2 and TRBJ2-1, with 10 positions matching TRBD2. Per germline, CDR1 SNHLY and CDR2 FYNNEI. This CDR3 region has 15 residues. V was clipped by 3 bases and J by 3 bases; unmatched bases: 2. Written as DNA, the CDR3 is TGTGCCAGCAGTGACGGGACTAGCGTCTACAATGAGCAGTTCTTC. It is translated as CASSDGTSVYNEQFF.

This clone appeared once. This chain connects TRBV7-2 to TRBJ1-2, with TRBD1 matching over 9 bases. V shed 4 bases, J shed 12 bases, and the junction held 6 bases outside the gene matches. This CDR3 comprises 12 residues. Germline lookup yields CDR1 SGHTA and CDR2 FQGNSA. The CDR3 loop reads CASSSGQGKNTF. In DNA form, the CDR3 reads TGTGCCAGCAGCTCGGGACAGGGTAAAAACACCTTC.

J is TRBJ1-5 and V is TRBV30; no reliable D call. Germline V CDR1 and CDR2: GTSNPN, SVGIG (reference sequence). The CDR3 runs 14 residues. V dropped 0 bases and J dropped 0 bases, with 6 bases sitting between them. The CDR3 DNA reads TGTGCCTGGAGTGTCGGGGATAGCAATCAGCCCCAGCATTTT. Its translation is CAWSVGDSNQPQHF.

The CDR3 spells CASMGQGTDTQYF. DNA of the CDR3: TGTGCCAGTATGGGACAGGGAACAGATACGCAGTATTTT. V and J are TRBV19 and TRBJ2-3, with TRBD1 matching over 9 bases. CDR1 is LNHDA and CDR2 is SQIVND in the germline V gene (reference sequence). The CDR3 contains 13 residues. Losses at the gene ends were 7 bases for V and 3 bases for J; bases not matched to a gene: 2.

DNA of the CDR3: TGTGCCAGCAGCCCGCGGACAGCCTCTAACTATGGCTACACCTTC. This codes for CASSPRTASNYGYTF. The rearrangement joins TRBV7-8 to TRBJ1-2; TRBD1 might be the D (6 bases). V shed 5 bases and J shed 0 bases, with 13 bases lying between them. The CDR3 spans 15 residues. CDR1 is SGHVS and CDR2 is FQNEAQ in the germline V gene.